Listed below are T cell receptor beta chains from one sample, sequenced in a study of shared clonotypes between healthy human individuals. TCRdb's copy holds only in-frame clones and misses some; the assay was immunoSEQ multiplex PCR. Counted here are about 550,000 clones, about 95% occurring once; the ten biggest clones make up about 0.11%. Input material: naive CD8+ T cells sorted from blood. The receptors originated from a woman in her 30s in good health. CDR3s include the opening cysteine and the closing phenylalanine or tryptophan. A D gene is named only where the DNA matches it firmly. Only part of the rows carry a size: once, few, many, or a class if the clone is expanded.

j_gene: TRBJ2-7; d_gene: TRBD2; v_gene: TRBV28; abundance: -; len: 16; CDR3aa: CASSSEREAFTYEQYF; CDR3nt: TGTGCCAGCAGTTCCGAGCGGGAGGCCTTTACCTACGAGCAGTACTTC
j_gene: TRBJ1-2; d_gene: -; v_gene: TRBV27; abundance: -; len: 14; CDR3aa: CASSSVGPNYGYTF; CDR3nt: TGTGCCAGCAGTTCGGTGGGGCCTAACTATGGCTACACCTTC
j_gene: TRBJ2-7; d_gene: TRBD1; v_gene: TRBV7-9; abundance: -; len: 17; CDR3aa: CASSFPRGQPSTKEQYF; CDR3nt: TGTGCCAGCAGCTTTCCCAGGGGGCAACCGTCCACTAAAGAGCAGTACTTC
j_gene: TRBJ2-7; d_gene: TRBD1; v_gene: TRBV28; abundance: -; len: 14; CDR3aa: CASSPTGTGVEQYF; CDR3nt: TGTGCCAGCAGCCCTACCGGGACAGGGGTCGAGCAGTACTTC
j_gene: TRBJ2-1; d_gene: -; v_gene: TRBV19; abundance: -; len: 15; CDR3aa: CASSVLSREDNEQFF; CDR3nt: TGTGCCAGTAGTGTTCTATCGCGCGAGGACAATGAGCAGTTCTTC
j_gene: TRBJ2-1; d_gene: TRBD2; v_gene: TRBV7-3; abundance: few; len: 16; CDR3aa: CASSSISGSSYNEQFF; CDR3nt: TGTGCCAGCAGCTCCATTAGCGGGAGTTCCTACAATGAGCAGTTCTTC
j_gene: TRBJ2-7; d_gene: -; v_gene: TRBV19; abundance: -; len: 12; CDR3aa: CASSINGYEQYF; CDR3nt: TGTGCCAGTAGTATAAACGGTTACGAGCAGTACTTC
j_gene: TRBJ2-3; d_gene: -; v_gene: TRBV28; abundance: -; len: 13; CDR3aa: CASSTHRTGTQYF; CDR3nt: TGTGCCAGCAGTACCCATCGGACGGGTACGCAGTATTTT
j_gene: TRBJ2-1; d_gene: TRBD1; v_gene: TRBV5-4; abundance: few; len: 14; CDR3aa: CASSFSGGVNEQFF; CDR3nt: TGTGCCAGCAGCTTTTCAGGGGGCGTCAATGAGCAGTTCTTC
j_gene: TRBJ2-3; d_gene: -; v_gene: TRBV7-9; abundance: once; len: 13; CDR3aa: CASSSDFTDTQYF; CDR3nt: TGTGCCAGCAGCTCCGACTTCACAGATACGCAGTATTTT
j_gene: TRBJ2-1; d_gene: -; v_gene: TRBV11-2; abundance: -; len: 15; CDR3aa: CASHGTPLSNNEQFF; CDR3nt: TGTGCCAGCCACGGGACGCCCCTGTCCAACAATGAGCAGTTCTTC
j_gene: TRBJ1-1; d_gene: -; v_gene: TRBV9; abundance: -; len: 12; CDR3aa: CASSALNGEAFF; CDR3nt: TGTGCCAGCAGCGCCCTCAATGGTGAAGCTTTCTTT
j_gene: TRBJ1-1; d_gene: -; v_gene: TRBV5-4; abundance: -; len: 13; CDR3aa: CASSLVTNTEAFF; CDR3nt: TGTGCCAGCAGCTTGGTCACCAACACTGAAGCTTTCTTT
j_gene: TRBJ2-1; d_gene: TRBD2; v_gene: TRBV2; abundance: -; len: 17; CDR3aa: CASSFLPSGLDYNEQFF; CDR3nt: TGTGCCAGCAGTTTCCTCCCTAGCGGGTTAGATTACAATGAGCAGTTCTTC
j_gene: TRBJ2-1; d_gene: -; v_gene: TRBV27; abundance: -; len: 13; CDR3aa: CASSFSALAGRFF; CDR3nt: TGTGCCAGCAGTTTCTCGGCGCTAGCTGGGCGGTTCTTC
j_gene: TRBJ2-1; d_gene: TRBD2; v_gene: TRBV10-1; abundance: -; len: 14; CDR3aa: CASGPEGLANEQFF; CDR3nt: TGCGCCAGCGGACCCGAGGGACTAGCTAATGAGCAGTTCTTC
j_gene: TRBJ2-2; d_gene: TRBD1; v_gene: TRBV27; abundance: few; len: 16; CDR3aa: CASSLEFGTGIRELFF; CDR3nt: TGTGCCAGCAGTCTCGAATTCGGGACAGGGATCCGGGAGCTGTTTTTT
j_gene: TRBJ1-4; d_gene: -; v_gene: TRBV5-6; abundance: -; len: 17; CDR3aa: CASSLAIGYGTDEKLFF; CDR3nt: TGTGCCAGCAGCTTGGCTATCGGTTACGGGACCGATGAAAAACTGTTTTTT
j_gene: TRBJ2-7; d_gene: TRBD2; v_gene: TRBV7-9; abundance: -; len: 17; CDR3aa: CASSPTRTSSKGYEQYF; CDR3nt: TGTGCCAGCAGCCCGACTCGGACTAGCTCGAAGGGGTACGAGCAGTACTTC
j_gene: TRBJ2-5; d_gene: TRBD1; v_gene: TRBV28; abundance: -; len: 20; CDR3aa: CASSPRDRGAISDTWETQYF; CDR3nt: TGTGCCAGCAGTCCCCGGGACAGGGGAGCGATATCCGACACCTGGGAGACCCAGTACTTC
j_gene: TRBJ2-2; d_gene: -; v_gene: TRBV7-9; abundance: -; len: 16; CDR3aa: CASSQREIANTGELFF; CDR3nt: TGTGCCAGCAGCCAGAGAGAGATCGCGAACACCGGGGAGCTGTTTTTT
j_gene: TRBJ2-1; d_gene: TRBD2; v_gene: TRBV5-1; abundance: once; len: 16; CDR3aa: CASSGSGTSTDNEQFF; CDR3nt: TGCGCCAGCAGCGGAAGTGGGACTAGCACTGACAATGAGCAGTTCTTC
j_gene: TRBJ2-7; d_gene: -; v_gene: TRBV25-1; abundance: -; len: 15; CDR3aa: CASSNMGDTSAEQYF; CDR3nt: TGTGCCAGCAGTAATATGGGAGACACCTCCGCCGAGCAGTACTTC
j_gene: TRBJ1-1; d_gene: -; v_gene: TRBV10-1; abundance: few; len: 11; CDR3aa: CASSDNTEAFF; CDR3nt: TGCGCCAGCAGTGATAACACTGAAGCTTTCTTT